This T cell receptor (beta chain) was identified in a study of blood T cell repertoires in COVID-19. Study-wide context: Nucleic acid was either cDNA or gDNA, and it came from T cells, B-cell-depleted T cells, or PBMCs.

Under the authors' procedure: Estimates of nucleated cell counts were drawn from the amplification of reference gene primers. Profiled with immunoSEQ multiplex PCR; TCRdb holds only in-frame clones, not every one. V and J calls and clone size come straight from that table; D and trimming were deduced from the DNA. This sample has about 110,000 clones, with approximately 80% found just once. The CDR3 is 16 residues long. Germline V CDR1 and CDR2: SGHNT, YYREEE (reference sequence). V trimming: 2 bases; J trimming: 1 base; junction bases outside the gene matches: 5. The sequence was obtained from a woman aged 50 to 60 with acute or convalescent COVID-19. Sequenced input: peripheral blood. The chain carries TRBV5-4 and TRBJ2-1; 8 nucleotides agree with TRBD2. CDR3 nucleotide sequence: TGTGCCAGCAGCTTAGGCCGGGGGGGATCCTACAATGAGCAGTTCTTC. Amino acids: CASSLGRGGSYNEQFF.